This T cell receptor beta chain was sequenced in a study of T-cell reconstitution after alpha-beta-depleted transplantation in children listed by TCRdb under 2016. Regarding the study in general: The study quantitatively tracked T-cell immune reconstitution after TCRalphabeta/CD19-depleted allogeneic hematopoietic cell transplantation in children using TCR repertoire profiling.

Inclusive of the bounding cysteine and phenylalanine, the CDR3 is 15 residues long. Just CDR3 DNA is preserved here, 45 bases in frame from base 1. CDR1 is given as LGHNA and CDR2 as YSLEER, both from the germline V gene. V is shortened by 0 bases, J by 0 bases, and the region joining them spans 8 bases. Ten or more counts support this clonotype. Its antigen specificity is not known. No much larger clonotype is one base removed from it; base qualities were not supplied. Library preparation employed PCR. The data were produced on an Illumina HiSeq 2500. TCR libraries were prepared with molecular barcoding, using unique molecular identifiers to normalize TCRbeta repertoire quantification. TCRdb reprocessed the public reads (quality trimming at Q25 with fastp, clone calling with MiXCR) and kept in-frame beta chains. All rows with the same CDR3 protein become a single entry with the most common DNA and genes. The sample has 210,000 or so distinct CDR3 sequences on record, around 9.6% of them singletons. Approximately 6.6% of the sample is held by the ten biggest clonotypes.

This sequence was found in a human donor who donated a stem cell graft to a child with acute lymphoblastic leukemia. The receptor chain draws on TRBV4-3 and TRBJ1-1, with the D segment identity uncertain. This specimen consisted of PBMCs from the stem cell graft donor, obtained from the stem cell graft. The DNA sequence is given as TGCGCCAGCAGCCAAGATGAGGGTTTGAACACTGAAGCTTTCTTT. This yields the protein CASSQDEGLNTEAFF.